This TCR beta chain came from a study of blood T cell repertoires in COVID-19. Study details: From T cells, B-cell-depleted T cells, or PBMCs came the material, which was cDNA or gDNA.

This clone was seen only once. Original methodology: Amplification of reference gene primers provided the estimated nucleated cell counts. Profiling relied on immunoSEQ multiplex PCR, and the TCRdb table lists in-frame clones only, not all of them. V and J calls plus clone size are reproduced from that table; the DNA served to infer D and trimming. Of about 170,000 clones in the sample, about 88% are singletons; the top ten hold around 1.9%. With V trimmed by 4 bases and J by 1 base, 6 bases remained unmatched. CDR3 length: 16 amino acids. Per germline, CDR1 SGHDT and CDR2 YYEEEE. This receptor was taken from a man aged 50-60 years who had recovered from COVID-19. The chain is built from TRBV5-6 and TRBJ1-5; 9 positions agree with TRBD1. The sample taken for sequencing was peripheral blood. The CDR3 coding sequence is TGTGCCAGCAGCCCCGGGACAGGGAGCAGCAATCAGCCCCAGCATTTT. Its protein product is CASSPGTGSSNQPQHF. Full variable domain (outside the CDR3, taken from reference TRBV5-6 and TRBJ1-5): DAGVTQSPTHLIKTRGQQVTLRCSPKSGHDTVSWYQQALGQGPQFIFQYYEEEERQRGNFPDRFSGHQFPNYSSELNVNALLLGDSALYLCASSPGTGSSNQPQHFGDGTRLSIL.